The 28 T cell receptor beta chains in this list originate from one sample, sequenced in a study of T cells in localized non-small cell lung cancer. Measured with immunoSEQ multiplex PCR; TCRdb has only the in-frame clones, and not every one. The sample consists of 2,500 to 3,500 clones, 20% to 30% of them appearing once. The input for sequencing was normal lung tissue next to the tumor, taken before any cancer treatment. Receptors were obtained from a male donor at least 60 years old with stage II lung adenocarcinoma.

J is TRBJ2-1 and V is TRBV5-1; 8 bases fit TRBD2. V gave up 5 bases and J gave up 8 bases; unmatched junction bases: 12. The germline V gene encodes CDR1 SGHRS and CDR2 YFSETQ. CDR3 length: 15 residues. The CDR3 nucleotides read TGCGCCAGCAGTCTAGGAGCGGGAGAGGAAGATGAGCAGTTCTTC. Protein sequence: CASSLGAGEEDEQFF.

This chain joins TRBV30 and TRBJ1-2, with a possible D match to TRBD1 (5 bases). V gave up 3 bases and J gave up 4 bases, with 18 bases separating them. The CDR3 extends over 15 amino acids. The germline CDR1 and CDR2 sequences are GTSNPN and SVGIG (reference sequence). CDR3 region: CAWSVMGRSSYGYTF. The CDR3 DNA sequence: TGTGCCTGGAGCGTCATGGGACGGAGTTCCTATGGCTACACCTTC.

By share of the sample, this clone is medium-sized. The chain couples TRBV11-3 to TRBJ2-2, with 8 bases fitting TRBD1. The CDR3 length is 16 residues. V dropped 5 bases and J dropped 1; count of bases not matched to a gene: 6. Germline CDR1 reads SGHNT; CDR2 reads YENEEA. Written as DNA, the CDR3 is TGTGCCAGCAGCCGCGAGACAGGGGTGAACACCGGGGAGCTGTTTTTT. This encodes CASSRETGVNTGELFF.

V and J are TRBV5-1 and TRBJ2-3; 11 nucleotides match TRBD1. The CDR3 spans 16 residues. V dropped 0 bases and J dropped 5; count of bases not matched to a gene: 5. Germline V gene data show CDR1 as SGHRS and CDR2 as YFSETQ. The CDR3 nucleotides are TGCGCCAGCAGCTTGGGACCGGGACAGGGGGAAGATACGCAGTATTTT. It translates to CASSLGPGQGEDTQYF.

The V gene is TRBV19, the J gene TRBJ2-1; D possibly matches TRBD1 or TRBD2 (5 bases each). Germline V gene lookup returns CDR1 LNHDA and CDR2 SQIVND (reference sequence). The ends were cut back, 3 bases at V and 2 bases at J, with 11 bases in the middle. The CDR3 totals 15 residues. CDR3 amino acids: CASSISGPAYNEQFF. The CDR3 coding sequence is TGTGCCAGTAGTATCTCGGGGCCGGCCTACAATGAGCAGTTCTTC.

This clone was counted between two and nine times. This sequence joins TRBV7-1 and TRBJ1-1, with a possible D match to TRBD1 (5 bases). TRBV7-1 is sorted into the ORF group, with uncertain function. V was cut by 5 bases and J by 6 bases, with 13 bases left in between. This CDR3 is 13 amino acids long. The chain's CDR3 is CASSLGWDSEAFF. For the CDR3, the DNA is TGTGCCAGCAGCCTTGGTTGGGACTCTGAAGCTTTCTTT.

The chain is built from TRBV25-1 and TRBJ1-2; TRBD1 might be the D (5 bases). V lost 2 bases, J lost 2 bases, and 15 bases lay in between. The length of the CDR3 is 16 residues. Germline CDR1 is MGHDK and CDR2 is SYGVNS. The CDR3 loop is CASSERGGASNYGYTF. CDR3 in DNA: TGTGCCAGCAGTGAACGTGGTGGGGCCTCCAACTATGGCTACACCTTC.

By its share, this clone is medium-sized. The V and J genes are TRBV7-2 and TRBJ1-2; D gene uncertain. V was shortened by 5 bases and J by 1 base, with 8 bases between the two germline ends. Per the germline V gene, CDR1 is SGHTA and CDR2 is FQGNSA. The CDR3 runs 13 residues. CDR3 sequence reads: CASSRLNNYGYTF. DNA of the CDR3: TGTGCCAGCAGCCGACTAAATAACTATGGCTACACCTTC.

This clone occurred a few times. The rearrangement joins TRBV6-8 to TRBJ1-1; D call uncertain. This CDR3 region has 12 residues. The ends were cut back, 8 bases at V and 5 bases at J, with 12 bases in the middle. Germline V gene data show CDR1 as MNHGY and CDR2 as SAAAGT. The CDR3 coding sequence is TGTGCCAGCCTAGGTACTGGTACTGAAGCTTTCTTT. This sequence encodes CASLGTGTEAFF.

This clone was picked up a small number of times. V usage is TRBV6-8 and J usage is TRBJ2-1, with TRBD2 matching 7 bases. Trimming at V came to 0 bases and at J to 0 bases, leaving 2 bases not matched to a gene. The length of the CDR3 is 16 residues. Germline CDR1 and CDR2: MNHGY and SAAAGT. Written as DNA, the CDR3 is TGTGCCAGCAGTTACTCTGGCGGGAGCTCCTACAATGAGCAGTTCTTC. Its translation: CASSYSGGSSYNEQFF.

Within the sample, this clone is large (0.1 to 1%). The J gene is TRBJ1-1, the V gene TRBV19; no clear D. This CDR3 has 14 residues. V was clipped by 6 bases and J by 1 base, with 12 bases between them. Per the germline V gene, CDR1 is LNHDA and CDR2 is SQIVND (reference sequence). CDR3 in amino acids: CASRPTPKNTEAFF. The CDR3 DNA is TGTGCCAGTAGGCCGACACCAAAGAACACTGAAGCTTTCTTT.

J is TRBJ2-2 and V is TRBV11-3, with 11 positions matching TRBD1. The CDR3 runs to 17 residues. Trimming removed 1 base from V and 4 bases from J; junction bases left unmatched: 5. Per germline, CDR1 SGHNT and CDR2 YENEEA. The CDR3 loop is CASSLVAGTGGTGELFF. The CDR3 DNA is TGTGCCAGCAGCTTAGTGGCCGGGACAGGGGGCACCGGGGAGCTGTTTTTT.

This sequence joins TRBV23-1 and TRBJ1-1; D may be TRBD1 (6 bases). TRBV23-1 is placed among ORFs of uncertain function. The CDR3 has 14 residues. Trimming pared 4 bases from V and 8 bases from J, leaving 17 bases between. In nucleotides, the CDR3 is TGCGCCAGCAGTCGCCATTGGGGGGGCCGAGAAGCTTTCTTT. Translating gives CASSRHWGGREAFF.

This clone is medium-sized. The gene calls are TRBV11-3 and TRBJ1-2, with TRBD1 identical over 8 bases. The ends lost 3 bases at V and 2 bases at J; junction bases unmatched: 8. The length of the CDR3 is 16 residues. The germline CDR1 and CDR2 sequences are SGHNT and YENEEA. The CDR3 DNA is TGTGCCAGCAGCTTGGACAGGGCAGGCGTAAACTATGGCTACACCTTC. This sequence encodes CASSLDRAGVNYGYTF.

This clone came up a few times. The gene calls are TRBV11-3 and TRBJ1-6; 8 bases fit TRBD1. This CDR3 is built from 16 residues. Trimming removed 3 bases from V and 11 bases from J; junction bases left unmatched: 12. Looked up from germline, CDR1 is SGHNT and CDR2 is YENEEA. CDR3 DNA sequence: TGTGCCAGCAGCTTGGCCGTTGGACAGGGACGTGCACCCCTCCACTTT. Amino acid sequence: CASSLAVGQGRAPLHF.

This clone occurred once. J is TRBJ1-2 and V is TRBV5-1, with a tentative D call TRBD1 (5 bases). CDR1 is SGHRS and CDR2 is YFSETQ in the germline V gene. V was pared by 0 bases and J by 8 bases, with 17 bases between. The CDR3 totals 15 residues. CDR3 in DNA: TGCGCCAGCAGCTTGGACTATGTAGGGGAGGCGGGCTACACCTTC. It translates to CASSLDYVGEAGYTF.

The V gene is TRBV5-1, the J gene TRBJ2-1; 9 nucleotides agree with TRBD2. The germline gives CDR1 SGHRS, CDR2 YFSETQ. V lost 4 bases and J lost 2; bases outside the gene matches: 4. This CDR3 comprises 15 residues. DNA of the CDR3: TGCGCCAGCAGCCCTAGCGGGGCGGCCTACAATGAGCAGTTCTTC. It translates to CASSPSGAAYNEQFF.

In this sample, this clone turned up a few times. The V and J genes are TRBV18 and TRBJ2-7, with D perhaps matching TRBD1 or TRBD2 (5 bases each). The CDR3 runs to 14 residues. Per germline, CDR1 KGHSH and CDR2 LQKENI. V lost 3 bases to trimming and J lost 3 bases, with 12 bases between them. CDR3 in amino acids: CASSPSSGGYEQYF. In nucleotides, the CDR3 is TGTGCCAGCTCACCGTCCAGTGGGGGCTACGAGCAGTACTTC.

V usage is TRBV6-8 and J usage is TRBJ1-1; TRBD1 might be the D (5 bases). There are 15 residues in the CDR3. Trimming took off 2 bases at V and 4 bases at J, with 14 bases between the two ends. Germline-derived CDR1 and CDR2 are MNHGY and SAAAGT. CDR3 bases: TGTGCCAGCAGTTACGGTCAGGGAAGGGGCACTGAAGCTTTCTTT. This sequence encodes CASSYGQGRGTEAFF.

V usage is TRBV9 and J usage is TRBJ2-7; D possibly corresponds to TRBD1 (6 bases). The CDR3 consists of 12 residues. The ends were cut back, 7 bases at V and 7 bases at J, with 15 bases in the middle. Per the germline V gene, CDR1 is SGDLS and CDR2 is YYNGEE. In nucleotides, the CDR3 is TGTGCCAGCTTTAGGACAGCGTGGGAGCAGTACTTC. It is translated as CASFRTAWEQYF.

The table lists this clone with a few counts. CDR3 loop: CASNRREGLGEQFF. The CDR3 coding sequence is TGTGCCAGTAATAGGCGGGAGGGCCTGGGTGAGCAGTTCTTC. This chain joins TRBV19 and TRBJ2-1; 9 nucleotides align to TRBD2. This CDR3 has 14 amino acids. In germline, CDR1 is LNHDA, CDR2 SQIVND (reference sequence). V shed 7 bases and J 9 bases; nucleotides not matched to a gene: 10.

This chain uses TRBV19 with TRBJ1-5; D unclear. In germline, CDR1 is LNHDA, CDR2 SQIVND (reference sequence). V lost 8 bases, J lost 9 bases, and 20 bases lay in between. The CDR3 contains 14 residues. The CDR3 spells CASHREMQTGPQHF. CDR3 in DNA: TGTGCCAGTCACCGGGAAATGCAAACGGGGCCCCAGCATTTT.

This chain connects TRBV4-1 to TRBJ2-4; D may be TRBD2 (6 bases). Trimming took off 0 bases at V and 6 bases at J, with 9 bases between the two ends. The CDR3 runs 14 residues. The germline V gene encodes CDR1 MGHRA and CDR2 YSYEKL. The CDR3 coding sequence is TGCGCCAGCAGCCAAGACACCGGGGGAAACATTCAGTACTTC. It is translated as CASSQDTGGNIQYF.

Judged by abundance, this clone is medium-sized. The genes are TRBV11-3 and TRBJ2-1, with 11 bases fitting TRBD2. CDR1 SGHNT and CDR2 YENEEA come from the germline V gene. V lost 5 bases to trimming and J lost 14 bases; unmatched junction nucleotides: 14. CDR3 length equals 15 residues. The DNA for the CDR3 is TGTGCCAGCAGCCCCCGATACCTAGCGGGAGGCTCTAAGTTCTTC. Protein sequence: CASSPRYLAGGSKFF. The entire variable domain, with the rest obtained from reference TRBV11-3 and TRBJ2-1, is as follows: EAGVVQSPRYKIIEKKQPVAFWCNPISGHNTLYWYLQNLGQGPELLIRYENEEAVDDSQLPKDRFSAERLKGVDSTLKIQPAELGDSAVYLCASSPRYLAGGSKFFGPGTRLTVL.

The CDR3 protein is CASSIAGGEPTDTQYF. CDR3 coding DNA: TGTGCCAGTAGTATAGCTGGGGGGGAGCCCACAGATACGCAGTATTTT. The chain recombines TRBV19 with TRBJ2-3; 7 bases match TRBD2. This CDR3 is 16 amino acids long. CDR1 and CDR2 (germline): LNHDA, SQIVND (reference sequence). The V gene end was trimmed by 1 base and the J gene end by 2 bases; junction bases not matched to a gene: 6.

This clone is labeled medium-sized. The chain couples TRBV6-8 to TRBJ2-7; 11 bases match TRBD2. Trimming took 7 bases from V and 7 from J; bases not matched to a gene: 12. The germline V gene encodes CDR1 MNHGY and CDR2 SAAAGT. The CDR3 is made up of 15 amino acids. CDR3 region: CASTTTSGAHREQYF. For the CDR3, the DNA is TGTGCCAGCACCACGACTAGCGGGGCTCATAGAGAGCAGTACTTC.

This clone was counted only a few times. The chain is built from TRBV9 and TRBJ2-1; D is ambiguous. In germline, CDR1 is SGDLS, CDR2 YYNGEE. With 0 bases removed from V and 4 bases from J, the gap between germline ends came to 11 bases. The length of the CDR3 is 15 residues. DNA for the CDR3: TGTGCCAGCAGCGTAGGGCCAGACCTATACAATGAGCAGTTCTTC. Its protein product is CASSVGPDLYNEQFF.

This clone was picked up a small number of times. The chain combines TRBV6-8 with TRBJ1-5; D not certain. Trimming shortened V by 8 bases and J by 5 bases, and 16 bases separated the two germline ends. Germline CDR1 reads MNHGY; CDR2 reads SAAAGT. The CDR3 covers 14 residues. CDR3: CASREKGGHQPQHF. CDR3 bases: TGTGCCAGCCGCGAAAAAGGAGGGCATCAGCCCCAGCATTTT.